The rows below give T cell receptor beta chains drawn from one sample of a study of T-cell memory formation after mild COVID-19. TCRdb passed the 5' RACE reads through MiXCR, listing each CDR3 protein once. In the table there are 170,000 or so distinct CDR3 sequences, around 21% of which are singletons. The source material was PBMCs or a T cell subset sorted from them (not recorded which). These receptors originate from an adult woman who had mild COVID-19 (a few samples of this study predate the infection). Cell type and time point are not known. Both conserved end residues are part of each CDR3. Clone size, where shown, is once, few, many, or a class for clones that have expanded.

TRBV9,few,CASSAQGAGADTQYF
TRBV5-6,.,CASSLDGILNTEAFF
TRBV20-1,.,CSARDLRQIGETQYF
TRBV7-9,.,CASSLPGAGMNTEAFF
TRBV7-3,few,CASSPSTGDYEQYF
TRBV7-3,once,CASSLSRRGGYNEQFF
TRBV5-1,.,CASSLMRLEWSYNEQFF
TRBV12-3/TRBV12-4,.,CASSPTGFYTGELFF
TRBV9,.,CASSVGGRETQYF
TRBV2,.,CASLGAGEETQYF
TRBV3-1,.,CASSWGPYYEQYF
TRBV28,.,CASDSRTSGGQETQYF
TRBV24-1,.,CATSDLTEDTQYF
TRBV5-1,.,CASSPVLVGTPYEQYF
TRBV19,.,CASSELGGYTF
TRBV11-3,few,CASSLPRGLSSYEQYF
TRBV12-3/TRBV12-4,.,CASSLGTVQFF
TRBV7-9,.,CASSHTLNEQFF
TRBV5-1,few,CASQGGTEAFF
TRBV9,few,CASSVSGTEHTEAFF
TRBV5-1,.,CASSLGELALETQYF
TRBV7-9,.,CASTTPGSYEQYF
TRBV7-9,many,CASSPPRKDNAEFF
TRBV12-3/TRBV12-4,.,CASSQTGEETQYF
TRBV12-3/TRBV12-4,few,CASSWVGLQETQYF
TRBV11-2,.,CASSLGGKVPTEAFF
TRBV6-1,few,CASSEAPGWTGELFF
TRBV7-9,few,CASSLADGRFSYEQYF
TRBV7-8,.,CASRKDRTNNSPLHF
TRBV7-6,.,CASSLAPAAYNEQFF
TRBV4-1,.,CASSQEVYGNTEAFF
TRBV5-1,few,CASSLELGQVYEQYF
TRBV4-1,.,CASSVELAGGSEQFF
TRBV5-1,.,CASQWGDDSTDTQYF
TRBV9,.,CASSRGGDRDTQYF
TRBV4-1,few,CASSQPTGTEQFF
TRBV24-1,few,CATFGQNGGYTF
TRBV29-1,few,CSVEVINEQFF
TRBV5-1,few,CASSLGTATRETQYF
TRBV5-5,.,CASSLQLAYEQYF
TRBV19,few,CASSMEVQYF
TRBV4-3,.,CASSQDLRTPSYEQYF